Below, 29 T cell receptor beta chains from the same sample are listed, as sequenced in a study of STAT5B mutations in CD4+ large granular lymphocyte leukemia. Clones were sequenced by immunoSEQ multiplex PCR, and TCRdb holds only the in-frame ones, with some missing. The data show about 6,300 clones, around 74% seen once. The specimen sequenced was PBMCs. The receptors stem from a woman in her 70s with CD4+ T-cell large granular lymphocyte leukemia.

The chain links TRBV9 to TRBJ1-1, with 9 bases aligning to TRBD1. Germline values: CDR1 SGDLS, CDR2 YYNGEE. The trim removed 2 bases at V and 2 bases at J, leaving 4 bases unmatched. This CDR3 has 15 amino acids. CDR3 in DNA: TGTGCCAGCAGCGTCGCGACAGGGGGAAACACTGAAGCTTTCTTT. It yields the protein CASSVATGGNTEAFF. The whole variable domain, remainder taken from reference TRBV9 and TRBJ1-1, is DSGVTQTPKHLITATGQRVTLRCSPRSGDLSVYWYQQSLDQGLQFLIQYYNGEERAKGNILERFSAQQFPDLHSELNLSSLELGDSALYFCASSVATGGNTEAFFGQGTRLTVV.

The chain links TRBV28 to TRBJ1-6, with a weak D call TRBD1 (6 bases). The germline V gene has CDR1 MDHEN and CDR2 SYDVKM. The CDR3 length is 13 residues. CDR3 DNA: TGTGCTCGACAGGCCAGACATGGTTCACCCCTCCACTTT. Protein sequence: CARQARHGSPLHF.

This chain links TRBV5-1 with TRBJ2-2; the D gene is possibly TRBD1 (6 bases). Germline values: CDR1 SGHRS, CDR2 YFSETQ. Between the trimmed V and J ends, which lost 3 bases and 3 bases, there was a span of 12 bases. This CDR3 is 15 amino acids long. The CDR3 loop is CASSSDSRDTGELFF. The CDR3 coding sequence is TGCGCCAGCAGCTCGGACAGTAGGGACACCGGGGAGCTGTTTTTT. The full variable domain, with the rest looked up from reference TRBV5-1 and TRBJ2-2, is KAGVTQTPRYLIKTRGQQVTLSCSPISGHRSVSWYQQTPGQGLQFLFEYFSETQRNKGNFPGRFSGRQFSNSRSEMNVSTLELGDSALYLCASSSDSRDTGELFFGEGSRLTVL.

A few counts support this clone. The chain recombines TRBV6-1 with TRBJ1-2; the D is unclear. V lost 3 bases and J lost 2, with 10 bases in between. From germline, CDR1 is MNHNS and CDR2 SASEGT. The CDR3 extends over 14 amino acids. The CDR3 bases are TGTGCCAGCAGTGATTCTAGGGCCAACTATGGCTACACCTTC. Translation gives CASSDSRANYGYTF.

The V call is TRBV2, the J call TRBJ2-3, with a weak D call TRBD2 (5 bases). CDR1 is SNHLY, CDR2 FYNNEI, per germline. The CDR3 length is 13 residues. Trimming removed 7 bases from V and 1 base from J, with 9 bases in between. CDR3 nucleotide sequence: TGTGCCAGCAAGAAGGGAGGCACAGATACGCAGTATTTT. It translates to CASKKGGTDTQYF.

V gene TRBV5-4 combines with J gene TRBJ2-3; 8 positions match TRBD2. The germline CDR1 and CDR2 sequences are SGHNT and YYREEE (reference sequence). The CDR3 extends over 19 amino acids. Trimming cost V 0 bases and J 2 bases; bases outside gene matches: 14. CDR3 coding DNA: TGTGCCAGCAGCTTGGACCCCCCCCGTTTGCGGGAGGACACAGATACGCAGTATTTT. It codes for CASSLDPPRLREDTDTQYF. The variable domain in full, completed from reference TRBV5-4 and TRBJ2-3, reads ETGVTQSPTHLIKTRGQQVTLRCSSQSGHNTVSWYQQALGQGPQFIFQYYREEENGRGNFPPRFSGLQFPNYSSELNVNALELDDSALYLCASSLDPPRLREDTDTQYFGPGTRLTVL.

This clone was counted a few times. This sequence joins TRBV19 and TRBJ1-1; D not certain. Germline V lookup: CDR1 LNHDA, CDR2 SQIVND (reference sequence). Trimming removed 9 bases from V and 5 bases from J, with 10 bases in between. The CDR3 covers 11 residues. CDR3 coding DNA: TGTGCCAGCCATCGGGGAACTGAAGCTTTCTTT. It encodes CASHRGTEAFF.

The CDR3 protein is CASSLGVPHSGANVLTF. As DNA, the CDR3 is TGTGCCAGCAGCTTAGGGGTACCTCACTCTGGGGCCAACGTCCTGACTTTC. V usage is TRBV7-6 and J usage is TRBJ2-6; no clear D. Trimming stripped 1 base from V and 0 bases from J, with 10 bases between. The CDR3 is 17 residues long. CDR1 is SGHVS and CDR2 is FNYEAQ in the germline V gene.

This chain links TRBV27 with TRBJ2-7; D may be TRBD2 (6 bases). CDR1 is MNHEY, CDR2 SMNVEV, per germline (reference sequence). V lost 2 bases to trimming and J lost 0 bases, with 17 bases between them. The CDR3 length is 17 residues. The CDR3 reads CASSLLMGLSDSYEQYF. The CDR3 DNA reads TGTGCCAGCAGTTTACTAATGGGACTTTCAGACTCCTACGAGCAGTACTTC.

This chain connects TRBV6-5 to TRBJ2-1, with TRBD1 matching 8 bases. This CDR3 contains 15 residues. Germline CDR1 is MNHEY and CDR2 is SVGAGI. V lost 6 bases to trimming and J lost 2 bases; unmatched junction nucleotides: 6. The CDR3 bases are TGTGCCAGCAGCGAGACAGGGGCCACCTACAATGAGCAGTTCTTC. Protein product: CASSETGATYNEQFF.

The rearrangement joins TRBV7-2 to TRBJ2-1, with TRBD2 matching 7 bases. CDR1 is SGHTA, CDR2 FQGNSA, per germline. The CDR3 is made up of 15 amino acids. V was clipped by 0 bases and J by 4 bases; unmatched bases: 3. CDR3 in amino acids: CASSLASGPYNEQFF. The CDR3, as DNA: TGTGCCAGCAGCTTAGCTAGCGGGCCATACAATGAGCAGTTCTTC. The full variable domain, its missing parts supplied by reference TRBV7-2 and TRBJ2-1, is GAGVSQSPSNKVTEKGKDVELRCDPISGHTALYWYRQSLGQGLEFLIYFQGNSAPDKSGLPSDRFSAERTGGSVSTLTIQRTQQEDSAVYLCASSLASGPYNEQFFGPGTRLTVL.

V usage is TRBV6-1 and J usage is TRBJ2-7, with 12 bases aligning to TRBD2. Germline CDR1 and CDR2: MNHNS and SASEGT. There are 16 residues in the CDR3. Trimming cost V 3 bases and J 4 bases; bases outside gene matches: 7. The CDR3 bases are TGTGCCAGCAGTGAGGGTCCCGGGACTAGCGGGTACGAGCAGTACTTC. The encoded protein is CASSEGPGTSGYEQYF.

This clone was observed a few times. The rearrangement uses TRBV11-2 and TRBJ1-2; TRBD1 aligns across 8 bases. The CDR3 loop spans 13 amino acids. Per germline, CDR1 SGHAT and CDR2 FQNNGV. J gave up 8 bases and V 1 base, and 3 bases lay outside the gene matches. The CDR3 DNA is TGTGCCAGCAGCTTAGCCGACAGGGGCGGCTACACCTTC. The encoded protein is CASSLADRGGYTF.

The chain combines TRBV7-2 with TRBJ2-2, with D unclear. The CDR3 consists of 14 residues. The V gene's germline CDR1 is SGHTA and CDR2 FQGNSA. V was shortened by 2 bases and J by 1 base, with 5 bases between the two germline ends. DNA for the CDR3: TGTGCCAGCAGCTTAACAGTGAACACCGGGGAGCTGTTTTTT. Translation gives CASSLTVNTGELFF.

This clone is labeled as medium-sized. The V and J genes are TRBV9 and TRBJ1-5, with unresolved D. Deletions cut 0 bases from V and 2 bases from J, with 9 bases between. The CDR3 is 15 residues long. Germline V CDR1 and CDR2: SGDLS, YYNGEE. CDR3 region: CASSVGQAGNQPQHF. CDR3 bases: TGTGCCAGCAGCGTAGGCCAGGCCGGCAATCAGCCCCAGCATTTT.

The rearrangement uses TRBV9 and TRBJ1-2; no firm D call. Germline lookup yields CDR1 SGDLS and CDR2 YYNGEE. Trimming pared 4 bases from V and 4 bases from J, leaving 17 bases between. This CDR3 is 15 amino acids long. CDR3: CASSPIPGGLYGYTF. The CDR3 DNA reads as TGTGCCAGCAGCCCGATCCCCGGAGGGCTCTATGGCTACACCTTC.

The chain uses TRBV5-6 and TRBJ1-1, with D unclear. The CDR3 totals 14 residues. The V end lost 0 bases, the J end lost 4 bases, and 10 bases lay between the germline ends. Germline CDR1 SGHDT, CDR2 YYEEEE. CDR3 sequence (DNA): TGTGCCAGCAGCTTGGCCCTACGGGTCACTGAAGCTTTCTTT. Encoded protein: CASSLALRVTEAFF.

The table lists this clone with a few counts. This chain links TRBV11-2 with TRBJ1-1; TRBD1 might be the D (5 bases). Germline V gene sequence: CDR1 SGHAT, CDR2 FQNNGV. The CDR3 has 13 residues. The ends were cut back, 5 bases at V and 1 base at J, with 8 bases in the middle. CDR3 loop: CASSLQGNTEAFF. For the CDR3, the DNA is TGTGCCAGCAGCCTCCAGGGGAACACTGAAGCTTTCTTT.

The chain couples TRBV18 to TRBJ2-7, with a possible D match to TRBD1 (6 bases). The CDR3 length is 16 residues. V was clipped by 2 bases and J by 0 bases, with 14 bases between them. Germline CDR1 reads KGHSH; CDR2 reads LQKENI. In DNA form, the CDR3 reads TGTGCCAGCTCACCAACGCAGGGGCTGGGCTCCTACGAGCAGTACTTC. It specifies CASSPTQGLGSYEQYF. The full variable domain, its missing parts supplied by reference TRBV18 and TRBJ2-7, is NAGVMQNPRHLVRRRGQEARLRCSPMKGHSHVYWYRQLPEEGLKFMVYLQKENIIDESGMPKERFSAEFPKEGPSILRIQQVVRGDSAAYFCASSPTQGLGSYEQYFGPGTRLTVT.

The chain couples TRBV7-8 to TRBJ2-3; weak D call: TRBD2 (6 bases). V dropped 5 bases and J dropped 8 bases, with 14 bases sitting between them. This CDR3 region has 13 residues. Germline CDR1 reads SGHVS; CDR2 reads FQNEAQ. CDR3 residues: CASSVTSFVTQYF. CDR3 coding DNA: TGTGCCAGCAGCGTAACTAGCTTCGTTACGCAGTATTTT. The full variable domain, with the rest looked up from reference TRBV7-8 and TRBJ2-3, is GAGVSQSPRYKVAKRGQDVALRCDPISGHVSLFWYQQALGQGPEFLTYFQNEAQLDKSGLPSDRFFAERPEGSVSTLKIQRTQQEDSAVYLCASSVTSFVTQYFGPGTRLTVL.

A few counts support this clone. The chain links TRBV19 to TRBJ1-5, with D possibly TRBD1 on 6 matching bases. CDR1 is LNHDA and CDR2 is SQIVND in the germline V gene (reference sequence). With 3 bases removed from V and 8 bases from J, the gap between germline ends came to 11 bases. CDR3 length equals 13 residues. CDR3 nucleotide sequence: TGTGCCAGTAGTATCAGCGGGGGCAAGCCCCAGCATTTT. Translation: CASSISGGKPQHF.

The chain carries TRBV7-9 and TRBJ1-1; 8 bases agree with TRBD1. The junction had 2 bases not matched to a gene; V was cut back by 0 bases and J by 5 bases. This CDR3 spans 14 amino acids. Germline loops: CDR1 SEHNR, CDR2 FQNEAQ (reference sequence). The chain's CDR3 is CASSLATGGTEAFF. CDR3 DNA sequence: TGTGCCAGCAGCTTAGCTACAGGGGGGACTGAAGCTTTCTTT.

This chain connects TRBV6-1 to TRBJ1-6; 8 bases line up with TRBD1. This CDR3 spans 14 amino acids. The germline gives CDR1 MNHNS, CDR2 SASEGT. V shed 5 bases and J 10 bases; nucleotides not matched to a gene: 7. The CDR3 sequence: CASSQTGVGSPLHF. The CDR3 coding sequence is TGTGCCAGCAGTCAGACAGGGGTAGGGTCACCCCTCCACTTT.

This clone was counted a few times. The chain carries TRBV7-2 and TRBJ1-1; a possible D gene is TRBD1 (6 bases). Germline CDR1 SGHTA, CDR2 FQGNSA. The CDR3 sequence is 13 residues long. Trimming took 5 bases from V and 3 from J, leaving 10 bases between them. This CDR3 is CASSQQGYTEAFF. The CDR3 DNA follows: TGTGCCAGCAGCCAACAGGGTTACACTGAAGCTTTCTTT.

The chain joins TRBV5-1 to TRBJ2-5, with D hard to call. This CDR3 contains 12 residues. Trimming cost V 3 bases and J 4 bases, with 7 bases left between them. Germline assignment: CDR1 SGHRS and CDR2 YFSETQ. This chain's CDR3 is CASSSAPETQYF. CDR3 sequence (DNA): TGCGCCAGCAGCTCGGCCCCAGAGACCCAGTACTTC.

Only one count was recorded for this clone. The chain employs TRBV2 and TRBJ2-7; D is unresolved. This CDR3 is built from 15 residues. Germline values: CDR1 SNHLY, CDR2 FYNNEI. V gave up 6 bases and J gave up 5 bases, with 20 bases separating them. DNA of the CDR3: TGTGCCAGCAGAAGGATCCAGACCGTTCAGAACGAGCAGTACTTC. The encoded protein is CASRRIQTVQNEQYF.

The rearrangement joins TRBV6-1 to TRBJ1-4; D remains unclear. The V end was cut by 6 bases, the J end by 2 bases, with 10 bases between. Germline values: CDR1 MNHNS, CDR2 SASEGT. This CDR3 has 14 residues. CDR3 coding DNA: TGTGCCAGCAGGCAGTACCTCACTAATGAAAAACTGTTTTTT. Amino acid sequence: CASRQYLTNEKLFF.

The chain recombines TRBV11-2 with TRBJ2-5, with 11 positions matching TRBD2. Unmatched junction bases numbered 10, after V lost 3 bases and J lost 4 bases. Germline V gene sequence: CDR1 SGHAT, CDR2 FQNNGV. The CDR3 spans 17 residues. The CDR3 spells CASSFTSGGPLVETQYF. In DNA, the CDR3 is TGTGCCAGCAGCTTTACTAGCGGGGGACCCCTGGTAGAGACCCAGTACTTC. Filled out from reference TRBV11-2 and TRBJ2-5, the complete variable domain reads EAGVAQSPRYKIIEKRQSVAFWCNPISGHATLYWYQQILGQGPKLLIQFQNNGVVDDSQLPKDRFSAERLKGVDSTLKIQPAKLEDSAVYLCASSFTSGGPLVETQYFGPGTRLLVL.

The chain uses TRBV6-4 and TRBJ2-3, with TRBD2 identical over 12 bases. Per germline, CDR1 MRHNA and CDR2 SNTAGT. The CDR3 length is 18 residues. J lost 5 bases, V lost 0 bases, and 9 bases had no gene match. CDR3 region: CASSDSSTASGRGDTQYF. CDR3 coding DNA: TGTGCCAGCAGTGACTCGAGCACGGCTAGCGGGAGGGGAGATACGCAGTATTTT.